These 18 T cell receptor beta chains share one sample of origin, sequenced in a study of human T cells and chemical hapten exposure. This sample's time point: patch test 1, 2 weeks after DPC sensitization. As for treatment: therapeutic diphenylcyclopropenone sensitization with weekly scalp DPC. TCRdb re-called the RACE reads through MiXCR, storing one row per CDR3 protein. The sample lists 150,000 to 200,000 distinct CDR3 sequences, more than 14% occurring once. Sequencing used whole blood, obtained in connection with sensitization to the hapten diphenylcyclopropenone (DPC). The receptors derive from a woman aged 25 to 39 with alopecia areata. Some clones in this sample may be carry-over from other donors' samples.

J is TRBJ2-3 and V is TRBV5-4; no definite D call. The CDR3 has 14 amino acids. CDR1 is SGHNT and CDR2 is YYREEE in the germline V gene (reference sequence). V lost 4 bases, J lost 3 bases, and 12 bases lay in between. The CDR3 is CASSLQRGTDTQYF. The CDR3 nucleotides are TGTGCCAGCAGCCTTCAAAGAGGTACAGATACGCAGTATTTT.

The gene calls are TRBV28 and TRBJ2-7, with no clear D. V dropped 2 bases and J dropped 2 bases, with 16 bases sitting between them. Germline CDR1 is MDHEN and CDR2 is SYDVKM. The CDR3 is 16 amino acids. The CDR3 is CASSLHALRHTYEQYF. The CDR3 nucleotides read TGTGCCAGCAGTTTACACGCGTTACGACACACCTACGAGCAGTACTTC.

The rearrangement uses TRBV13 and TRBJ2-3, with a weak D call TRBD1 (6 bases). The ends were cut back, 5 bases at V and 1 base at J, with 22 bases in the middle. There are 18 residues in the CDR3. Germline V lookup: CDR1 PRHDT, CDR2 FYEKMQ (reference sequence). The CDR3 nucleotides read TGTGCCAGCAGCCCTCGGACAGCCATACTGAGGGGCACAGATACGCAGTATTTT. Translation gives CASSPRTAILRGTDTQYF.

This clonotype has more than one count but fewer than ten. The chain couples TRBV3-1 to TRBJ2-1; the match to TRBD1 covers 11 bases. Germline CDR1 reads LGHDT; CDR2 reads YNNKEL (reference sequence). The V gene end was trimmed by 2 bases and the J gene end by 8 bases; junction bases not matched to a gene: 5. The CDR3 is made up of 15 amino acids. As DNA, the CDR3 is TGTGCCAGCAGCCAAACGGACAGGGGGCATGATGAGCAGTTCTTC. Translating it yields CASSQTDRGHDEQFF.

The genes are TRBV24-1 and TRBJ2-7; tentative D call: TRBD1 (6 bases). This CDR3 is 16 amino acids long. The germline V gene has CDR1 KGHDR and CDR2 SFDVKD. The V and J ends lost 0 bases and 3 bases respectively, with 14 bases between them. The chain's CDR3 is CATSDLRTAICYEQYF. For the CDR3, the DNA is TGTGCCACCAGTGATTTGCGGACAGCGATTTGCTACGAGCAGTACTTC.

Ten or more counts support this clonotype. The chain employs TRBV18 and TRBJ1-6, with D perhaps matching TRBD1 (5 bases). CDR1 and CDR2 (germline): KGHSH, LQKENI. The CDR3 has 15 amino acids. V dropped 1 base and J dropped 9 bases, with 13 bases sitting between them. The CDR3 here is CASSPRQGSVSPLHF. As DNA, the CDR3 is TGTGCCAGCTCACCACGGCAGGGCTCGGTTTCACCCCTCCACTTT.

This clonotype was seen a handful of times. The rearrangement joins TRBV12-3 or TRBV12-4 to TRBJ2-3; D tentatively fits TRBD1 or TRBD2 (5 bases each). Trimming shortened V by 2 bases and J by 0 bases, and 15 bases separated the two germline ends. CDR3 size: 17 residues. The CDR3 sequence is CASSLMGVPSSTDTQYF. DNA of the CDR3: TGTGCCAGCAGTTTAATGGGGGTCCCTTCTAGCACAGATACGCAGTATTTT.

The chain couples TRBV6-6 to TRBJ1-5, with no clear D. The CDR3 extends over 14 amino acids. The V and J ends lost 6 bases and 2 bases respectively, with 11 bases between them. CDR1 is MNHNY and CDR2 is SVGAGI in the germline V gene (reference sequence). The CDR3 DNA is TGTGCCAGCAGGGCCCCCGGCGGCAATCAGCCCCAGCATTTT. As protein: CASRAPGGNQPQHF.

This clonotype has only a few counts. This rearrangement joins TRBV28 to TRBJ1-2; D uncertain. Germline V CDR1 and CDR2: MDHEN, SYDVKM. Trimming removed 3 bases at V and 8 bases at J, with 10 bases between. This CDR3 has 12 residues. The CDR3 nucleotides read TGTGCCAGCAGTTTGAGGGTACGGGGCTACACCTTC. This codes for CASSLRVRGYTF.

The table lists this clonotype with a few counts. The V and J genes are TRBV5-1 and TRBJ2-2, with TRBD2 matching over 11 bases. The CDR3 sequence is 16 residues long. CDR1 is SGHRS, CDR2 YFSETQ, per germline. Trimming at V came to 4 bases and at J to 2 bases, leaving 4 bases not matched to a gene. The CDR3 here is CASSPGTSGNTGELFF. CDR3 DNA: TGCGCCAGCAGCCCGGGGACTAGCGGTAACACCGGGGAGCTGTTTTTT.

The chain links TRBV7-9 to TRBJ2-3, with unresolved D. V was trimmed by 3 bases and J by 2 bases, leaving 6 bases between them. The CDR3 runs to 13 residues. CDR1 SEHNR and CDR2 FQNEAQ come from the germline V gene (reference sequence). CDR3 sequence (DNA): TGTGCCAGCAGCTTTTCGACCACAGATACGCAGTATTTT. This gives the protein CASSFSTTDTQYF. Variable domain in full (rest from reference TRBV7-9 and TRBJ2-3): DTGVSQNPRHKITKRGQNVTFRCDPISEHNRLYWYRQTLGQGPEFLTYFQNEAQLEKSRLLSDRFSAERPKGSFSTLEIQRTEQGDSAMYLCASSFSTTDTQYFGPGTRLTVL.

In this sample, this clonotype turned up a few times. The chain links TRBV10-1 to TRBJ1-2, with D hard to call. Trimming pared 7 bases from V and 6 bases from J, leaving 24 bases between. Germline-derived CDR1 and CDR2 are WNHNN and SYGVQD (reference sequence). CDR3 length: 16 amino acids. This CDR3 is CASTILWRASPDGYTF. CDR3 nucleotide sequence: TGCGCCAGCACCATTCTTTGGAGGGCGTCCCCTGATGGCTACACCTTC.

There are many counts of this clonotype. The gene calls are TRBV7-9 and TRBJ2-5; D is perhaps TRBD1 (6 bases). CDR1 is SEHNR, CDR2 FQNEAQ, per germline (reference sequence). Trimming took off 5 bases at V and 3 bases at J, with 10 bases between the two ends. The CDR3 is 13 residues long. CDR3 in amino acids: CASSTAGEETQYF. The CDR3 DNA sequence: TGTGCCAGCAGCACAGCAGGGGAAGAGACCCAGTACTTC. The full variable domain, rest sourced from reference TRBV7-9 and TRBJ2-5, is DTGVSQNPRHKITKRGQNVTFRCDPISEHNRLYWYRQTLGQGPEFLTYFQNEAQLEKSRLLSDRFSAERPKGSFSTLEIQRTEQGDSAMYLCASSTAGEETQYFGPGTRLLVL.

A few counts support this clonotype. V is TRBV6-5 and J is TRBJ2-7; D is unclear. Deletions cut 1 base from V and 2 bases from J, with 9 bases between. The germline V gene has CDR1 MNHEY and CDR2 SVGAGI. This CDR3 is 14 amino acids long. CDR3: CASSYFQNAYEQYF. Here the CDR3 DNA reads TGTGCCAGCAGTTACTTCCAGAATGCCTACGAGCAGTACTTC.

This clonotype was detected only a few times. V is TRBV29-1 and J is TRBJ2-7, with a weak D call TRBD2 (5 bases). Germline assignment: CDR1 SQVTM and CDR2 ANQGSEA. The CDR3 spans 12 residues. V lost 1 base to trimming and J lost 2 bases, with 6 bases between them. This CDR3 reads CSVEGGAYEQYF. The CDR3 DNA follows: TGCAGCGTTGAAGGGGGAGCCTACGAGCAGTACTTC.

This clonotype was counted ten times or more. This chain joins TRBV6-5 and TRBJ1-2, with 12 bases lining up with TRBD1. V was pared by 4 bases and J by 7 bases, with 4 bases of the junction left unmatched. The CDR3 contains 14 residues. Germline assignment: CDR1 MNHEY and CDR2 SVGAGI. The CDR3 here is CASSWDRGLSGYTF. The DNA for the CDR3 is TGTGCCAGCAGTTGGGACAGGGGGCTCTCTGGCTACACCTTC.

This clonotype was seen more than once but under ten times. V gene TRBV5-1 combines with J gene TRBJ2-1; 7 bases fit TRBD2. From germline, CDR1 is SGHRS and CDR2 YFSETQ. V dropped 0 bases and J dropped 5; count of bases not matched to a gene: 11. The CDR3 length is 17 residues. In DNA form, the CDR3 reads TGCGCCAGCAGCTTGGGGTTAGCGGGCGGAAGGGACAATGAGCAGTTCTTC. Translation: CASSLGLAGGRDNEQFF.

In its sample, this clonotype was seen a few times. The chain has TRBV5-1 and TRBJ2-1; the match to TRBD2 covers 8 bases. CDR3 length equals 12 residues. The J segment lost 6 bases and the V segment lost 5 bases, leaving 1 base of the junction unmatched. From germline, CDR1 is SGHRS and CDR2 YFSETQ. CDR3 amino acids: CASRREGNEQFF. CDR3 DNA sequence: TGCGCCAGCAGACGGGAGGGCAATGAGCAGTTCTTC.